The 30 T cell receptor beta chains below all came from one sample that was sequenced in a study of blood T cell repertoires in COVID-19. Libraries were prepared by immunoSEQ multiplex PCR; TCRdb keeps only in-frame clonotypes and omits some of them. Of about 210,000 clones in the sample, around 80% were seen once. Sequences were obtained from peripheral blood. These receptors were collected from a woman aged 70-85 years with acute or convalescent COVID-19.

This chain connects TRBV11-1 to TRBJ2-3, with TRBD1 matching 7 bases. Germline CDR1 reads SGHAT; CDR2 reads FQDESV (reference sequence). This CDR3 contains 16 residues. The V segment lost 5 bases and the J segment 1 base; nucleotides outside the gene matches: 9. As DNA, the CDR3 is TGTGCCAGCAGCAGCCACCGACAGGGCGGCACAGATACGCAGTATTTT. It codes for CASSSHRQGGTDTQYF.

The chain joins TRBV7-2 to TRBJ2-2; 12 nucleotides line up with TRBD2. J was trimmed by 2 bases and V by 5 bases; bases with no gene match: 3. Germline CDR1 SGHTA, CDR2 FQGNSA. The CDR3 spans 16 residues. The CDR3 nucleotides are TGTGCCAGCAGCCGGACTAGCGGGGTTAACACCGGGGAGCTGTTTTTT. It codes for CASSRTSGVNTGELFF. The variable domain in full, completed from reference TRBV7-2 and TRBJ2-2, reads GAGVSQSPSNKVTEKGKDVELRCDPISGHTALYWYRQSLGQGLEFLIYFQGNSAPDKSGLPSDRFSAERTGGSVSTLTIQRTQQEDSAVYLCASSRTSGVNTGELFFGEGSRLTVL.

V usage is TRBV24-1 and J usage is TRBJ2-2; D is uncertain. The V and J ends lost 5 bases and 6 bases respectively, with 12 bases between them. The CDR3 is 14 residues long. CDR1 is KGHDR and CDR2 is SFDVKD in the germline V gene. The DNA for the CDR3 is TGTGCCACCAGTGTTAATCGTGGAGCCGGGGAGCTGTTTTTT. Protein product: CATSVNRGAGELFF.

This clone was found many times. The chain carries TRBV6-5 and TRBJ2-2; D is perhaps TRBD2 (5 bases). Deletions cut 10 bases from V and 4 bases from J, with 10 bases between. The CDR3 covers 12 residues. Germline-derived CDR1 and CDR2 are MNHEY and SVGAGI. CDR3: CATFSGTGELFF. CDR3 bases: TGTGCCACCTTCAGCGGCACCGGGGAGCTGTTTTTT.

V is TRBV7-2 and J is TRBJ2-3, with unresolved D. Germline CDR1 SGHTA, CDR2 FQGNSA. CDR3 length: 14 residues. Trimming removed 5 bases from V and 2 bases from J, with 11 bases in between. The CDR3 nucleotides are TGTGCCAGCAGCCAGATGACAAACACAGATACGCAGTATTTT. Translated: CASSQMTNTDTQYF.

The rearrangement links TRBV30 to TRBJ1-1; 7 bases agree with TRBD1. Looked up from germline, CDR1 is GTSNPN and CDR2 is SVGIG (reference sequence). V was clipped by 2 bases and J by 4 bases; unmatched bases: 10. This CDR3 has 15 residues. The CDR3 sequence is CAWSLGTALPTEAFF. As DNA, the CDR3 is TGTGCCTGGAGTCTTGGGACAGCCCTACCCACTGAAGCTTTCTTT. Full variable domain (outside the CDR3, taken from reference TRBV30 and TRBJ1-1): SQTIHQWPATLVQPVGSPLSLECTVEGTSNPNLYWYRQAAGRGLQLLFYSVGIGQISSEVPQNLSASRPQDRQFILSSKKLLLSDSGFYLCAWSLGTALPTEAFFGQGTRLTVV.

The chain recombines TRBV19 with TRBJ2-7; D uncertain. The CDR3 is made up of 15 amino acids. Germline V gene data show CDR1 as LNHDA and CDR2 as SQIVND (reference sequence). The V end was cut by 5 bases, the J end by 3 bases, with 17 bases between. CDR3 sequence: CASSDLARVDYEQYF. CDR3 nucleotide sequence: TGTGCCAGTAGTGACTTGGCCCGTGTGGACTACGAGCAGTACTTC.

The V call is TRBV18, the J call TRBJ2-6; D is possibly TRBD2 (6 bases). This CDR3 is 16 amino acids long. Trimming cost V 8 bases and J 0 bases, with 14 bases left between them. Germline CDR1 reads KGHSH; CDR2 reads LQKENI. The CDR3 spells CASPIFGSSGANVLTF. In DNA, the CDR3 is TGTGCCAGCCCTATATTCGGGAGCTCTGGGGCCAACGTCCTGACTTTC. Based on the CDR3 plus reference TRBV18 and TRBJ2-6, the full variable domain is NAGVMQNPRHLVRRRGQEARLRCSPMKGHSHVYWYRQLPEEGLKFMVYLQKENIIDESGMPKERFSAEFPKEGPSILRIQQVVRGDSAAYFCASPIFGSSGANVLTFGAGSRLTVL.

The chain uses TRBV4-1 and TRBJ2-7; the D gene is possibly TRBD2 (5 bases). The CDR3 has 14 residues. From germline, CDR1 is MGHRA and CDR2 YSYEKL. Trimming pared 7 bases from V and 0 bases from J, leaving 13 bases between. CDR3 DNA sequence: TGCGCCAGCACCAGGAGAAGCGGCTCCTACGAGCAGTACTTC. Its translation is CASTRRSGSYEQYF.

The genes are TRBV6-1 and TRBJ2-7; D call uncertain. Trimming removed 1 base at V and 0 bases at J, with 10 bases between. Germline values: CDR1 MNHNS, CDR2 SASEGT. The CDR3 runs to 15 residues. The CDR3, as DNA: TGTGCCAGCAGTGAAGGTGGGCTTAACTCCTACGAGCAGTACGTC. This codes for CASSEGGLNSYEQYV.

The rearrangement uses TRBV6-1 and TRBJ2-2, with D tentatively TRBD1 (6 bases). Trimming took off 3 bases at V and 3 bases at J, with 17 bases between the two ends. The CDR3 has 17 residues. Germline CDR1 reads MNHNS; CDR2 reads SASEGT. The CDR3 spells CASSEKGTSKYTGELFF. The CDR3 region has the DNA TGTGCCAGCAGTGAGAAAGGGACATCTAAGTACACCGGGGAGCTGTTTTTT.

Of note for this clone: The same CDR3 also results from other DNA sequences found in this sample. The rearrangement links TRBV9 to TRBJ2-1; 9 nucleotides align to TRBD2. Germline loops: CDR1 SGDLS, CDR2 YYNGEE. CDR3 length equals 15 residues. The trim removed 0 bases at V and 4 bases at J, leaving 2 bases unmatched. This chain's CDR3 is CASSVGGGGYNEQFF. The CDR3 DNA follows: TGTGCCAGCAGCGTAGGCGGGGGGGGTTACAATGAGCAGTTCTTC.

The V gene is TRBV5-1, the J gene TRBJ2-3; 7 bases align to TRBD2. Germline trimming cut 7 bases from V and 2 bases from J; bases unmatched to any gene: 7. CDR3 length: 14 amino acids. Germline-derived CDR1 and CDR2 are SGHRS and YFSETQ. The DNA for the CDR3 is TGCGCCAGCGCGCGAGGGACTACCACAGATACGCAGTATTTT. Translated: CASARGTTTDTQYF.

This chain joins TRBV5-6 and TRBJ1-2; a weak D match, TRBD1 (6 bases). The germline V and J ends were trimmed by 4 bases and 2 bases, with 15 bases remaining between them. Germline V lookup: CDR1 SGHDT, CDR2 YYEEEE. There are 15 residues in the CDR3. CDR3 DNA sequence: TGTGCCAGCAGCAATAGACAGGTTCGGAACTATGGCTACACCTTC. Translated, it gives CASSNRQVRNYGYTF.

The chain is built from TRBV24-1 and TRBJ2-3; no clear D gene. The V gene lost 4 bases and the J gene lost 4 bases, with 5 bases spanning the gap. The CDR3 length is 12 residues. CDR1 and CDR2 from the germline V gene are KGHDR and SFDVKD. In DNA, the CDR3 is TGTGCCACCAGTGAGAACTCAGATACGCAGTATTTT. Translating gives CATSENSDTQYF.

There are many counts of this clone. The chain links TRBV18 to TRBJ2-3; TRBD1 aligns across 8 bases. CDR3 size: 15 residues. V lost 4 bases, J lost 3 bases, and 6 bases stayed unmatched. Per the germline V gene, CDR1 is KGHSH and CDR2 is LQKENI. For the CDR3, the DNA is TGTGCCAGCTCACTCACAGGACAGGGAACAGATACGCAGTATTTT. Translating gives CASSLTGQGTDTQYF.

The V and J genes are TRBV5-1 and TRBJ2-7; 13 bases are shared with TRBD2. V lost 4 bases, J lost 2 bases, and 6 bases stayed unmatched. CDR1 and CDR2 from the germline V gene are SGHRS and YFSETQ. This CDR3 contains 16 residues. The CDR3: CASSPGLAGPTYEQYF. The CDR3 nucleotides read TGCGCCAGCAGCCCGGGACTAGCGGGACCGACCTACGAGCAGTACTTC.

The chain links TRBV3-1 (or the pseudogene TRBV3-2) to TRBJ1-4, with D perhaps TRBD1 (5 bases). V was cut by 4 bases and J by 4 bases, with 10 bases left in between. The CDR3 covers 14 residues. Germline V CDR1 and CDR2: LGHDT, YNNKEL (reference sequence). For the CDR3, the DNA is TGTGCCAGCAGCCCCCCCGGGGGTAATGAAAAACTGTTTTTT. Amino acid sequence: CASSPPGGNEKLFF.

The chain uses TRBV5-1 and TRBJ2-1, with D perhaps matching TRBD2 (7 bases). The V gene lost 0 bases and the J gene lost 0 bases, with 16 bases spanning the gap. Germline V gene data show CDR1 as SGHRS and CDR2 as YFSETQ. The CDR3 spans 18 residues. CDR3 bases: TGCGCCAGCAGCTTGGTGGTCGGGAGGACAGCCTCCTACAATGAGCAGTTCTTC. Translated: CASSLVVGRTASYNEQFF.

Note on this clone: The sample carries other DNA sequences with the same CDR3. V and J are TRBV7-2 and TRBJ1-2; 8 nucleotides agree with TRBD1. Losses at the gene ends were 4 bases for V and 8 bases for J; bases not matched to a gene: 6. Germline-derived CDR1 and CDR2 are SGHTA and FQGNSA. This CDR3 region has 13 residues. The CDR3 is CASSSGQGLGYTF. The CDR3 DNA follows: TGTGCCAGCAGCTCCGGACAGGGTCTCGGCTACACCTTC.

The chain recombines TRBV19 with TRBJ2-2; maybe TRBD1 (6 bases). CDR1 and CDR2 from the germline V gene are LNHDA and SQIVND (reference sequence). V lost 6 bases and J lost 5, with 19 bases in between. The CDR3 runs 16 residues. This chain's CDR3 is CASSQVTLQGTGELFF. The CDR3 nucleotides read TGTGCCAGTAGCCAGGTTACGTTGCAGGGGACCGGGGAGCTGTTTTTT.

V is TRBV18 and J is TRBJ1-5, with 9 bases that match TRBD1. V lost 10 bases to trimming and J lost 5 bases; unmatched junction nucleotides: 9. This CDR3 comprises 14 residues. Germline values: CDR1 KGHSH, CDR2 LQKENI. CDR3 region: CATTSTGGDQPQHF. The CDR3 DNA follows: TGTGCCACCACATCGACAGGGGGAGATCAGCCCCAGCATTTT.

As for this clone: Within the sample, other DNA sequences also encode this same CDR3. The chain links TRBV11-3 to TRBJ2-1; D is ambiguous. Germline V gives CDR1 SGHNT, CDR2 YENEEA. The CDR3 contains 14 residues. The germline V and J ends were trimmed by 2 bases and 0 bases, with 5 bases remaining between them. This chain's CDR3 is CASSLSSSYNEQFF. The CDR3 coding sequence is TGTGCCAGCAGCTTATCTAGCTCCTACAATGAGCAGTTCTTC.

The V and J genes are TRBV7-8 and TRBJ2-1; 7 nucleotides line up with TRBD1. The CDR3 has 14 amino acids. Germline loops: CDR1 SGHVS, CDR2 FQNEAQ. V trimming: 5 bases; J trimming: 5 bases; junction bases outside the gene matches: 6. CDR3 sequence reads: CASSPGQRDNEQFF. The DNA for the CDR3 is TGTGCCAGCAGCCCGGGACAGAGAGACAATGAGCAGTTCTTC.

This chain links TRBV19 with TRBJ1-1; the match to TRBD1 covers 7 bases. CDR3 size: 14 residues. V lost 3 bases to trimming and J lost 3 bases; unmatched junction nucleotides: 4. Germline values: CDR1 LNHDA, CDR2 SQIVND (reference sequence). The CDR3, as DNA: TGTGCCAGTAGTATTGGACAGGTATACACTGAAGCTTTCTTT. The encoded protein is CASSIGQVYTEAFF. The complete variable domain, with remaining parts taken from reference TRBV19 and TRBJ1-1, reads DGGITQSPKYLFRKEGQNVTLSCEQNLNHDAMYWYRQDPGQGLRLIYYSQIVNDFQKGDIAEGYSVSREKKESFPLTVTSAQKNPTAFYLCASSIGQVYTEAFFGQGTRLTVV.

The V call is TRBV27, the J call TRBJ2-1, with 10 positions matching TRBD2. The CDR3 totals 18 residues. CDR1 MNHEY and CDR2 SMNVEV come from the germline V gene (reference sequence). Losses at the gene ends were 1 base for V and 0 bases for J; bases not matched to a gene: 6. CDR3: CASSLFSGGLSSYNEQFF. The CDR3 nucleotides read TGTGCCAGCAGTTTATTTAGCGGGGGGTTGAGCTCCTACAATGAGCAGTTCTTC.

A word on this clone: Other DNA sequences in the sample encode the same CDR3. The J gene is TRBJ2-5, the V gene TRBV5-1; 9 nucleotides align to TRBD2. Germline-derived CDR1 and CDR2 are SGHRS and YFSETQ. The CDR3 length is 15 residues. V gave up 0 bases and J gave up 4 bases; unmatched junction bases: 4. CDR3 sequence (DNA): TGCGCCAGCAGCTTGGGGACTAGCGAGGGAGAGACCCAGTACTTC. It translates to CASSLGTSEGETQYF. Filled out from reference TRBV5-1 and TRBJ2-5, the complete variable domain reads KAGVTQTPRYLIKTRGQQVTLSCSPISGHRSVSWYQQTPGQGLQFLFEYFSETQRNKGNFPGRFSGRQFSNSRSEMNVSTLELGDSALYLCASSLGTSEGETQYFGPGTRLLVL.

The chain joins TRBV6-2 or TRBV6-3 to TRBJ2-2; 7 bases map to TRBD1. V dropped 5 bases and J dropped 7; count of bases not matched to a gene: 13. This CDR3 has 16 residues. Germline V lookup: CDR1 MNHEY, CDR2 SVGEGT. CDR3 sequence reads: CASSTTKGALGGELFF. Here the CDR3 DNA reads TGTGCCAGCAGTACCACCAAGGGGGCATTGGGCGGGGAGCTGTTTTTT.

The chain links TRBV9 to TRBJ1-1; 8 nucleotides match TRBD1. From germline, CDR1 is SGDLS and CDR2 YYNGEE. This CDR3 region has 15 residues. Trimming cost V 3 bases and J 5 bases; bases outside gene matches: 9. The CDR3 loop reads CASSARQGRETEAFF. As DNA, the CDR3 is TGTGCCAGCAGCGCCCGACAGGGGAGGGAGACTGAAGCTTTCTTT. The full variable domain, completed using reference TRBV9 and TRBJ1-1, is DSGVTQTPKHLITATGQRVTLRCSPRSGDLSVYWYQQSLDQGLQFLIQYYNGEERAKGNILERFSAQQFPDLHSELNLSSLELGDSALYFCASSARQGRETEAFFGQGTRLTVV.

This chain uses TRBV15 with TRBJ2-1, with 9 bases matching TRBD1. The germline CDR1 and CDR2 sequences are LNHNV and YYDKDF (reference sequence). The CDR3 has 16 amino acids. The J segment lost 5 bases and the V segment lost 5 bases, leaving 10 bases of the junction unmatched. CDR3 sequence: CATSAGRDRVHNEQFF. CDR3 sequence (DNA): TGTGCCACCAGCGCGGGCCGGGACAGGGTGCACAATGAGCAGTTCTTC.